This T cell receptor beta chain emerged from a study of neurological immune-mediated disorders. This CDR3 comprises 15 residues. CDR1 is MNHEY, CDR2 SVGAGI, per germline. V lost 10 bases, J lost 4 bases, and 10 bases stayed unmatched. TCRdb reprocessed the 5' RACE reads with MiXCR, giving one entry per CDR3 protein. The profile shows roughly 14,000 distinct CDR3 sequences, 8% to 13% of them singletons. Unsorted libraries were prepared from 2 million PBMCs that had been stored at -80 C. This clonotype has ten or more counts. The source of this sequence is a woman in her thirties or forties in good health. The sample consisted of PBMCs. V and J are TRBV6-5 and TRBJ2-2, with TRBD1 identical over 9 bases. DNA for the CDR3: TGTGCCACCCGATACAGGGGGCGAGGCACCGGGGAGCTGTTTTTT. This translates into CATRYRGRGTGELFF.